Included here is one T cell receptor (beta chain) sequence, with context. Authors' methods: Using reference gene primer amplification, nucleated cell counts were estimated. Measured with immunoSEQ multiplex PCR; TCRdb has only the in-frame clones, and not every one. V and J calls and clone size are copied from that table; D and trimming were computed from the DNA. The sample lists tens of thousands of clones, approximately 78% seen once, with about 10% in the top ten. The data belong to a study of blood T cell repertoires in COVID-19. Study details: Spain, Italy and the United States supplied samples that represented acute and convalescent COVID-19.

This receptor was taken from a man between 60 and 75 years old with acute or convalescent COVID-19. The source material was peripheral blood.

CDR3 loop: CASSIFPPGQGYGYTF. CDR3 nucleotides: TGTGCCAGTAGTATCTTTCCTCCGGGACAGGGCTATGGCTACACCTTC. The genes are TRBV19 and TRBJ1-2, with TRBD1 matching 9 bases. With V trimmed by 3 bases and J by 4 bases, 9 bases remained unmatched. In germline, CDR1 is LNHDA, CDR2 SQIVND (reference sequence). This CDR3 region has 16 residues.